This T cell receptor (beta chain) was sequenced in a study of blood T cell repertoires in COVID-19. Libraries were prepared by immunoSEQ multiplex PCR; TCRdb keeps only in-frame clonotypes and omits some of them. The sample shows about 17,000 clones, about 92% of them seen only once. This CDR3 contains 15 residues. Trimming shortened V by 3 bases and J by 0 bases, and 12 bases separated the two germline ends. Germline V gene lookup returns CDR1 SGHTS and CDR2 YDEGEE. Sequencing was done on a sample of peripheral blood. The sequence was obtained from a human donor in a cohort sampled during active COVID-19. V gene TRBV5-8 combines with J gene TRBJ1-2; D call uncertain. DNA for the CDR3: TGTGCCAGCAGCTCCTGGGCTGTAGCTAACTATGGCTACACCTTC. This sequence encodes CASSSWAVANYGYTF.